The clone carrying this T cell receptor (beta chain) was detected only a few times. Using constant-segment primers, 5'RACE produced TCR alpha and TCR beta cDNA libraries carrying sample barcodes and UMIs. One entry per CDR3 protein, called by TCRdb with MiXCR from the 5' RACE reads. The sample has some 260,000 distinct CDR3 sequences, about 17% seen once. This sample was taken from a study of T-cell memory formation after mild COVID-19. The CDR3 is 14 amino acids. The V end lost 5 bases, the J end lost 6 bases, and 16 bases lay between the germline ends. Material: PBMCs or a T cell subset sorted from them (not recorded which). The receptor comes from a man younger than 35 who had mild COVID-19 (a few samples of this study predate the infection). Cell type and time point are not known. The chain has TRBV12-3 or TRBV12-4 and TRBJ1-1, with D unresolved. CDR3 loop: CASSVQYGKPEAFF. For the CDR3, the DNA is TGTGCCAGCAGTGTACAGTACGGTAAGCCTGAAGCTTTCTTT.